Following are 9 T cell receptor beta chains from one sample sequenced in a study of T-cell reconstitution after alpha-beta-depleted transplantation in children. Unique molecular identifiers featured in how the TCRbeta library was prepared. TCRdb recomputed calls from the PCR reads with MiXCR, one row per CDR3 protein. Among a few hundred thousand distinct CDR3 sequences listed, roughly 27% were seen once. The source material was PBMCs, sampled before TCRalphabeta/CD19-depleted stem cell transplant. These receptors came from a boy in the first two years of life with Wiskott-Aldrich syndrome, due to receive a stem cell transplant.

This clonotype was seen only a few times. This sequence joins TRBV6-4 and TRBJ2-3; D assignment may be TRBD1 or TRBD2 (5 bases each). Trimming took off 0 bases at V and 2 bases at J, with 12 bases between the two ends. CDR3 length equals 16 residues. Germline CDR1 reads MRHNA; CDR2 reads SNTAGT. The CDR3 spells CASSDSGEPYTDTQYF. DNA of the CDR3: TGTGCCAGCAGTGACTCGGGGGAGCCCTACACAGATACGCAGTATTTT.

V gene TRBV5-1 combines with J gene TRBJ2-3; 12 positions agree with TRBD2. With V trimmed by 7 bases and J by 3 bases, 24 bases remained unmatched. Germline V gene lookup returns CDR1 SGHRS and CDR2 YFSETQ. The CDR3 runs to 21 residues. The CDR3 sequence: CASRLRFGTSGRMGPTDTQYF. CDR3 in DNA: TGCGCCAGCCGCCTAAGATTCGGAACTAGCGGGAGGATGGGGCCTACAGATACGCAGTATTTT.

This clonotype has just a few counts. The CDR3 region has the DNA TGCAGTGCGTTGGGTTTTGGGCGCGACCCAGAGACCCAGTACTTC. Translated: CSALGFGRDPETQYF. The J gene is TRBJ2-5, the V gene TRBV20-1; D uncertain. The CDR3 has 15 amino acids. CDR1 and CDR2 (germline): DFQATT, SNEGSKA (reference sequence). V lost 6 bases to trimming and J lost 4 bases, with 21 bases between them.

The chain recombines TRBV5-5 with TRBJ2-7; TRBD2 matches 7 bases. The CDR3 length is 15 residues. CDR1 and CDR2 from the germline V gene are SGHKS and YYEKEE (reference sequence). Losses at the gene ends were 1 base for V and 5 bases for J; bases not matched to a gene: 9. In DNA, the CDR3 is TGTGCCAGCAGCTTGCCCCACGGGAGGCTCGACGAGCAGTACTTC. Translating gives CASSLPHGRLDEQYF.

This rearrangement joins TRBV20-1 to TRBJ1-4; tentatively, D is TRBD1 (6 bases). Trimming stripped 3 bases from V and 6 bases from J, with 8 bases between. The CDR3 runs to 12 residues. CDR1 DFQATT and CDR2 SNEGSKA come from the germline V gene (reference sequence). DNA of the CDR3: TGCAGTGCTAGCAGGGGCGATGAAAAACTGTTTTTT. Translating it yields CSASRGDEKLFF.

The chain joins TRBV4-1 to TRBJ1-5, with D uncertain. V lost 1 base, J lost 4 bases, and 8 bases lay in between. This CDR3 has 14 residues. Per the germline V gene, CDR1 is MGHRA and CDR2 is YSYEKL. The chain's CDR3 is CASSQAHLNQPQHF. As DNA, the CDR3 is TGCGCCAGCAGCCAAGCTCATCTTAATCAGCCCCAGCATTTT.

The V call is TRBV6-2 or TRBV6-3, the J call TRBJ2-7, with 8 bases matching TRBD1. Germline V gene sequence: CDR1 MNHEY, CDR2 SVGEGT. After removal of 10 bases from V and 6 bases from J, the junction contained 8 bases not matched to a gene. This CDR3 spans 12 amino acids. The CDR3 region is CATGQDLAEQYF. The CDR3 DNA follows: TGTGCCACGGGACAGGACCTTGCCGAGCAGTACTTC.

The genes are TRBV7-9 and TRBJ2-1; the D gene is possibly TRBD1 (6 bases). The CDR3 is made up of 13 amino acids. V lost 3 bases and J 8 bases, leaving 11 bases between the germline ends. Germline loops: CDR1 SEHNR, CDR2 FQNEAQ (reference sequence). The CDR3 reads CASSLRQVDEQFF. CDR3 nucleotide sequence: TGTGCCAGCAGCTTGAGACAGGTTGATGAGCAGTTCTTC.

CDR3 sequence reads: CASSLGGEGYTF. The CDR3 DNA sequence: TGTGCCAGCAGCTTAGGCGGGGAGGGCTACACCTTC. The chain employs TRBV7-2 and TRBJ1-2; D remains ambiguous. The CDR3 has 12 residues. Germline assignment: CDR1 SGHTA and CDR2 FQGNSA. V dropped 1 base and J dropped 8 bases, with 8 bases sitting between them.